These 25 T cell receptor beta chains originate from one sample sequenced in a study of T cell responses to AZD1222 COVID-19 vaccine. Using immunoSEQ multiplex PCR, the repertoire was profiled, and TCRdb retains in-frame clones only, with some absent. Of 100,000 to 150,000 clones in the sample, 87% were seen once. Sequences were derived from peripheral blood, sampled on day 0 of AZD1222 vaccination. Receptors were obtained from an adult in good health.

This clone was detected only once. The chain is built from TRBV7-9 and TRBJ2-3; D is perhaps TRBD2 (6 bases). Between the trimmed V and J ends, which lost 2 bases and 1 base, there was a span of 10 bases. This CDR3 is 15 amino acids long. Germline assignment: CDR1 SEHNR and CDR2 FQNEAQ (reference sequence). CDR3 loop: CASSLMEGRTDTQYF. The CDR3 DNA follows: TGTGCCAGCAGCTTAATGGAGGGACGCACAGATACGCAGTATTTT.

V and J are TRBV3-1 (or the pseudogene TRBV3-2) and TRBJ2-7, with TRBD1 matching over 8 bases. Germline CDR1 reads LGHDT; CDR2 reads YNNKEL (reference sequence). CDR3 length equals 13 residues. The trim removed 5 bases at V and 9 bases at J, leaving 9 bases unmatched. The CDR3, as DNA: TGTGCCAGCAGCGGGCAGGGGGCGCACGGGCAGTACTTC. This sequence encodes CASSGQGAHGQYF.

V usage is TRBV28 and J usage is TRBJ1-1; the D gene is possibly TRBD1 (5 bases). Germline V gene data show CDR1 as MDHEN and CDR2 as SYDVKM. CDR3 length: 14 amino acids. Trimming cost V 5 bases and J 1 base, with 11 bases left between them. The CDR3 reads CASSIPGGNTEAFF. CDR3 nucleotide sequence: TGTGCCAGCAGTATCCCGGGGGGGAACACTGAAGCTTTCTTT.

This chain uses TRBV6-5 with TRBJ1-1; possible D gene TRBD1, 6 bases. Germline values: CDR1 MNHEY, CDR2 SVGAGI. The CDR3 totals 15 residues. V was pared by 0 bases and J by 4 bases, with 12 bases between. CDR3 loop: CASSYSGGRGTEAFF. The CDR3 bases are TGTGCCAGCAGTTACTCGGGGGGGCGGGGCACTGAAGCTTTCTTT.

The genes are TRBV6-5 and TRBJ1-6, with 7 bases identical to TRBD1. J lost 10 bases, V lost 6 bases, and 6 bases had no gene match. In germline, CDR1 is MNHEY, CDR2 SVGAGI. This CDR3 contains 13 residues. This CDR3 reads CASSQGGRSPLHF. CDR3 sequence (DNA): TGTGCCAGCAGCCAGGGGGGAAGATCACCCCTCCACTTT.

This clone was counted a single time. The chain couples TRBV28 to TRBJ1-5; D gene uncertain. The CDR3 runs to 12 residues. The germline V and J ends were trimmed by 4 bases and 5 bases, with 6 bases remaining between them. Germline V gene lookup returns CDR1 MDHEN and CDR2 SYDVKM. This CDR3 reads CASSSGYQPQHF. DNA for the CDR3: TGTGCCAGCAGTTCAGGTTATCAGCCCCAGCATTTT. The variable domain in full, with the rest retrieved from reference TRBV28 and TRBJ1-5, is DVKVTQSSRYLVKRTGEKVFLECVQDMDHENMFWYRQDPGLGLRLIYFSYDVKMKEKGDIPEGYSVSREKKERFSLILESASTNQTSMYLCASSSGYQPQHFGDGTRLSIL.

The rearrangement links TRBV5-1 to TRBJ1-3, with D hard to call. V shed 4 bases and J shed 0 bases, with 8 bases lying between them. Germline V gene data show CDR1 as SGHRS and CDR2 as YFSETQ. This CDR3 comprises 14 residues. This chain's CDR3 is CASSQTFSGNTIYF. The CDR3 region has the DNA TGCGCCAGCAGCCAAACGTTCTCTGGAAACACCATATATTTT.

This chain uses TRBV28 with TRBJ1-3; D gene ambiguous. Trimming left V 4 bases short and J 0 bases short, with 28 bases between. The V gene's germline CDR1 is MDHEN and CDR2 SYDVKM. CDR3 length: 21 amino acids. CDR3 in amino acids: CASSSPYRYGNQLRSGNTIYF. CDR3 sequence (DNA): TGTGCCAGCAGTTCACCCTATCGATATGGGAACCAGCTCCGCTCTGGAAACACCATATATTTT.

The chain is built from TRBV30 and TRBJ2-7; 7 positions match TRBD2. Germline V gene sequence: CDR1 GTSNPN, CDR2 SVGIG (reference sequence). The CDR3 totals 13 residues. Unmatched junction bases numbered 10, after V lost 7 bases and J lost 4 bases. Here the CDR3 reads CASDMQGGYEQYF. CDR3 sequence (DNA): TGTGCCTCCGACATGCAGGGAGGGTACGAGCAGTACTTC.

The chain couples TRBV4-1 to TRBJ1-2, with 8 bases lining up with TRBD1. The germline gives CDR1 MGHRA, CDR2 YSYEKL. The CDR3 consists of 13 residues. V was clipped by 2 bases and J by 7 bases; unmatched bases: 3. Here the CDR3 DNA reads TGCGCCAGCAGCCAACAGGGGGCTGCTGGCTACACCTTC. It encodes CASSQQGAAGYTF.

The chain joins TRBV7-2 to TRBJ2-1; the match to TRBD2 covers 9 bases. The V and J ends lost 1 base and 7 bases, in that order; junction bases with no gene match: 2. CDR1 and CDR2 (germline): SGHTA, FQGNSA. The CDR3 is 14 amino acids. The CDR3 DNA reads as TGTGCCAGCAGCTTAGGCGGGGGGGCTAATGAGCAGTTCTTC. Its protein is CASSLGGGANEQFF.

The CDR3 protein is CASSYGRTAYTEAFF. CDR3 coding DNA: TGTGCCAGCAGTTACGGACGGACAGCTTACACTGAAGCTTTCTTT. The chain carries TRBV6-5 and TRBJ1-1, with D possibly being TRBD1 (6 bases). This CDR3 has 15 amino acids. Deletions cut 2 bases from V and 3 bases from J, with 13 bases between. From germline, CDR1 is MNHEY and CDR2 SVGAGI.

The chain links TRBV30 to TRBJ2-5; no definite D call. CDR1 and CDR2 (germline): GTSNPN, SVGIG (reference sequence). The CDR3 covers 13 residues. V was clipped by 0 bases and J by 0 bases, with 5 bases between them. The CDR3 here is CAWSVDNQETQYF. The DNA of the CDR3 is TGTGCCTGGAGTGTAGACAACCAAGAGACCCAGTACTTC.

The chain joins TRBV14 to TRBJ2-2; D is perhaps TRBD1 (6 bases). Germline values: CDR1 SGHDN, CDR2 FVKESK. V was shortened by 4 bases and J by 2 bases, with 20 bases between the two germline ends. The CDR3 totals 18 residues. CDR3 coding DNA: TGTGCCAGCAGCCCGGCCCGGGACACTAGATCTAACACCGGGGAGCTGTTTTTT. This sequence encodes CASSPARDTRSNTGELFF.

The chain couples TRBV11-2 to TRBJ2-1; D is possibly TRBD2 (7 bases). V was cut by 3 bases and J by 5 bases, with 20 bases left in between. The CDR3 covers 17 residues. Germline CDR1 SGHAT, CDR2 FQNNGV. The CDR3 bases are TGTGCCAGCAGCTTCAAAAGGGCGGGGGCAGGAGACAATGAGCAGTTCTTC. This translates into CASSFKRAGAGDNEQFF.

The chain uses TRBV19 and TRBJ1-1; D unclear. V shed 8 bases and J shed 7 bases, with 14 bases lying between them. This CDR3 has 12 amino acids. Germline CDR1 reads LNHDA; CDR2 reads SQIVND (reference sequence). The CDR3 sequence: CASLGMSGEAFF. The CDR3 bases are TGTGCCAGTTTAGGGATGTCGGGTGAAGCTTTCTTT.

This sequence joins TRBV19 and TRBJ1-5, with D possibly being TRBD1 (5 bases). V was cut by 3 bases and J by 2 bases, with 8 bases left in between. Per germline, CDR1 LNHDA and CDR2 SQIVND (reference sequence). The CDR3 loop spans 14 amino acids. DNA of the CDR3: TGTGCCAGTAGTATTACAGGACGCAATCAGCCCCAGCATTTT. This translates into CASSITGRNQPQHF.

In this sample, this clone turned up once. The gene calls are TRBV5-6 and TRBJ1-5, with D perhaps TRBD1 (5 bases). CDR3 length equals 15 residues. Trimming left V 2 bases short and J 2 bases short, with 11 bases between. The germline V gene encodes CDR1 SGHDT and CDR2 YYEEEE. The CDR3 region is CASSLRTNGNQPQHF. DNA for the CDR3: TGTGCCAGCAGCTTAAGGACAAACGGCAATCAGCCCCAGCATTTT.

This rearrangement joins TRBV19 to TRBJ1-5; possibly TRBD1 for D (6 bases). Germline CDR1 reads LNHDA; CDR2 reads SQIVND (reference sequence). Trimming took 6 bases from V and 0 from J, leaving 18 bases between them. This CDR3 is 17 amino acids long. The CDR3 loop is CASRPSEGGISNQPQHF. The CDR3 nucleotides are TGTGCCAGTAGGCCGAGTGAGGGGGGCATTAGCAATCAGCCCCAGCATTTT.

The J gene is TRBJ2-7, the V gene TRBV5-1; 13 nucleotides match TRBD2. Unmatched junction bases numbered 9, after V lost 3 bases and J lost 0 bases. Per germline, CDR1 SGHRS and CDR2 YFSETQ. The CDR3 is 18 amino acids. CDR3: CASSWRTSGGDSSYEQYF. The CDR3 DNA reads TGCGCCAGCAGCTGGCGGACTAGCGGGGGCGATAGCTCCTACGAGCAGTACTTC.

The V call is TRBV9, the J call TRBJ1-4; D gene uncertain. Trimming removed 1 base at V and 4 bases at J, with 14 bases between. The CDR3 extends over 16 amino acids. In germline, CDR1 is SGDLS, CDR2 YYNGEE. This CDR3 is CASSVSGGQLNEKLFF. The CDR3 DNA reads as TGTGCCAGCAGCGTAAGTGGCGGGCAGCTTAATGAAAAACTGTTTTTT. The whole variable domain, filled in from reference TRBV9 and TRBJ1-4, reads DSGVTQTPKHLITATGQRVTLRCSPRSGDLSVYWYQQSLDQGLQFLIQYYNGEERAKGNILERFSAQQFPDLHSELNLSSLELGDSALYFCASSVSGGQLNEKLFFGSGTQLSVL.

V gene TRBV6-2 or TRBV6-3 combines with J gene TRBJ1-1; maybe TRBD1 (6 bases). Trimming shortened V by 4 bases and J by 0 bases, and 15 bases separated the two germline ends. Germline V lookup: CDR1 MNHEY, CDR2 SVGEGT. This CDR3 contains 16 residues. Here the CDR3 DNA reads TGTGCCAGCAGTTCAGGGGCGGGCGTACTGAACACTGAAGCTTTCTTT. Protein product: CASSSGAGVLNTEAFF.

This clone was seen a single time. This sequence joins TRBV7-6 and TRBJ1-1, with D possibly being TRBD1 (6 bases). Germline V gene lookup returns CDR1 SGHVS and CDR2 FNYEAQ. V was cut by 3 bases and J by 6 bases, with 11 bases left in between. CDR3 size: 13 residues. This CDR3 is CASSFGRGAEAFF. In DNA, the CDR3 is TGTGCCAGCAGCTTCGGCAGGGGAGCTGAAGCTTTCTTT.

V is TRBV29-1 and J is TRBJ1-2, with 7 nucleotides matching TRBD1. From germline, CDR1 is SQVTM and CDR2 ANQGSEA. Trimming at V came to 1 base and at J to 5 bases, leaving 7 bases not matched to a gene. This CDR3 contains 14 residues. The CDR3 reads CSVEGKGGVYGYTF. In nucleotides, the CDR3 is TGCAGCGTTGAAGGGAAAGGGGGCGTGTATGGCTACACCTTC.

The chain joins TRBV18 to TRBJ1-2; D gene uncertain. Germline V gene sequence: CDR1 KGHSH, CDR2 LQKENI. This CDR3 has 12 residues. V shed 4 bases and J shed 3 bases, with 6 bases lying between them. CDR3 bases: TGTGCCAGCTCACTCCAGGACTATGGCTACACCTTC. Encoded protein: CASSLQDYGYTF. The full variable domain, completed using reference TRBV18 and TRBJ1-2, is NAGVMQNPRHLVRRRGQEARLRCSPMKGHSHVYWYRQLPEEGLKFMVYLQKENIIDESGMPKERFSAEFPKEGPSILRIQQVVRGDSAAYFCASSLQDYGYTFGSGTRLTVV.